This T cell receptor beta chain was observed in a study of blood T cell repertoires in COVID-19. Study context: Researchers got acute and convalescent COVID-19 samples from the United States, Italy and Spain. T cells, B-cell-depleted T cells, or PBMCs supplied cDNA or gDNA.

The authors' processing: By means of reference gene primer amplification, nucleated cell counts were estimated. The data were produced by immunoSEQ multiplex PCR, yet TCRdb's version contains in-frame clones alone and is incomplete. V and J calls and clone size are copied from that table; D and trimming were computed from the DNA. The sample holds around 46,000 clones, around 90% seen once. From germline, CDR1 is LNHDA and CDR2 SQIVND (reference sequence). This CDR3 has 14 residues. Trimming stripped 5 bases from V and 2 bases from J, with 12 bases between. This sequence joins TRBV19 and TRBJ1-2; D may be TRBD1 (6 bases). Sequencing used peripheral blood. The clonotype comes from a man between 45 and 60 years old with acute or convalescent COVID-19. In nucleotides, the CDR3 is TGTGCCAGTAGTCCCACAGGGTCAAACTATGGCTACACCTTC. Residues: CASSPTGSNYGYTF.